These T cell receptor beta chains were read from a single sample in a study of cytomegalovirus exposure and HLA in healthy donors. Sequencing was performed with immunoSEQ multiplex PCR; in TCRdb, only in-frame clones are kept and a portion is missing. In the table there are around 170,000 clones, over 75% of which are singletons. Sequencing was performed on PBMCs. Receptors were obtained from a man aged 40-50 years in good health and CMV-seropositive. CDR3s include the opening cysteine and the closing phenylalanine or tryptophan. A D gene is named only where the DNA matches it firmly. Clone size is given for some rows only: seen once, a few or many times, or a class if the clone is expanded.

clone_size j_call v_call d_call cdr3_nt cdr3_aa
once TRBJ1-5 TRBV5-6 TRBD1 TGTGCCAGCAGCTTGGCAGACAGGGTTGGCCAGCCCCAGCATTTT CASSLADRVGQPQHF
NA TRBJ1-1 TRBV7-3 NA TGTGCCAGCAGCTTAACGAATAGCGGGAACACTGAAGCTTTCTTT CASSLTNSGNTEAFF
NA TRBJ2-5 TRBV5-4 TRBD2 TGTGCCAGCAGCTTGGGGGGACTAGCGCAGCTCGAGACCCAGTACTTC CASSLGGLAQLETQYF
NA TRBJ2-7 TRBV2 TRBD1 TGTGCCAGCAACCTAGACAGGGGCGAGCAGTACTTC CASNLDRGEQYF
NA TRBJ2-1 TRBV27 TRBD1 TGTGCCAGCAGTTTCCTACAGGGGCCTAGGGACAATGAGCAGTTCTTC CASSFLQGPRDNEQFF
NA TRBJ2-1 TRBV4-1 NA TGCGCCAGCAGCCAAGATGTAGGAAGGGGTTTCTACAATGAGCAGTTCTTC CASSQDVGRGFYNEQFF
few TRBJ1-4 TRBV5-8 TRBD1 TGTGCCAGCAGCTTCGGGACAGGGGGCGCAGGTGAAAAACTGTTTTTT CASSFGTGGAGEKLFF
NA TRBJ2-3 TRBV6-5 NA TGTGCCAGCAGTTACCTAGATACGCAGTATTTT CASSYLDTQYF
NA TRBJ1-1 TRBV5-6 TRBD1 TGTGCCAGCACCTGGAGGACAGGGGCTGGGACTGAAGCTTTCTTT CASTWRTGAGTEAFF
NA TRBJ2-1 TRBV9 TRBD2 TGTGCCAGTGGGACTAACCATGAGCAGTTCTTC CASGTNHEQFF
NA TRBJ1-4 TRBV19 NA TGTGCCAGTAGTATCGGACAGACTGCAACTAATGAAAAACTGTTTTTT CASSIGQTATNEKLFF
NA TRBJ2-7 TRBV6-5 TRBD1 TGTGCCAGCAGTTACACCGGGACAGGACTCTACGAGCAGTACTTC CASSYTGTGLYEQYF
once TRBJ2-1 TRBV6-4 TRBD2 TGTGCCAGCAGTGACCGAGCGGGGGGGTACAATGAGCAGTTCTTC CASSDRAGGYNEQFF
NA TRBJ2-3 TRBV10-2 TRBD1 TGCGCCAGCAGTGAGTCAGGGGGCCTAGATACGCAGTATTTT CASSESGGLDTQYF
NA TRBJ1-6 TRBV13 TRBD1 TGTGCCAGCAGCTTCAGGGGGAGCCCCTATAATTCACCCCTCCACTTT CASSFRGSPYNSPLHF
NA TRBJ2-6 TRBV7-3 TRBD1 TGTGCCAGCAGCCACGGGACAGGTCACAGATCTGGGGCCAACGTCCTGACTTTC CASSHGTGHRSGANVLTF
NA TRBJ2-1 TRBV6-4 TRBD2 TGTGCCAGCAGTAGCGGGGGGACCTCCTACAATGAGCAGTTCTTC CASSSGGTSYNEQFF
NA TRBJ1-3 TRBV11-2 NA TGTGCCAGCAGCCCACGGACTATTACGGGCGGAAACACCATATATTTT CASSPRTITGGNTIYF
NA TRBJ2-1 TRBV30 TRBD2 TGTGCCTGGGGACTAGCGGCTTACAATGAGCAGTTCTTC CAWGLAAYNEQFF
NA TRBJ1-2 TRBV30 NA TGTGCCTGGACGGGGGGGGCTGGCTATGGCTACACCTTC CAWTGGAGYGYTF
NA TRBJ2-4 TRBV7-2 NA TGTGCCAGCAGCCTAGGAGTGATAAACATTCAGTACTTC CASSLGVINIQYF
few TRBJ1-4 TRBV5-4 NA TGTGCCAGCAGCGTCCAGGACACCAATGAAAAACTGTTTTTT CASSVQDTNEKLFF
NA TRBJ2-7 TRBV5-8 TRBD2 TGTGCCATGGGGAGGGGCGAGCAGTACTTC CAMGRGEQYF
NA TRBJ2-7 TRBV29-1 TRBD1 TGCAGCGTTGGTCTGGTCGGACAGGCGGTCTTCGAGCAGTACTTC CSVGLVGQAVFEQYF
NA TRBJ2-3 TRBV6-5 TRBD1 TGTGCCAGCAGTCCAGGGGGCGAGGTAGATACGCAGTATTTT CASSPGGEVDTQYF
NA TRBJ2-3 TRBV7-2 NA TGTGCCAGCAGCTTAGCGGCGGGGCCGGGAGATACGCAGTATTTT CASSLAAGPGDTQYF
NA TRBJ1-5 TRBV7-2 NA TGTGCCAGCAGTTTTCAGGGGAACGGGAATCAGCCCCAGCATTTT CASSFQGNGNQPQHF
once TRBJ1-2 TRBV28 TRBD1 TGTGCCAGCAGATCAGGGGGCTATGGCTACACCTTC CASRSGGYGYTF
NA TRBJ2-1 TRBV9 NA TGTGCCAGCAGCGTAGGGGCAGGGGACAACCAAAATGAGCAGTTCTTC CASSVGAGDNQNEQFF
NA TRBJ1-1 TRBV30 TRBD1 TGTGCTTCACAGGGGATGACTGAAGCTTTCTTT CASQGMTEAFF
once TRBJ2-7 TRBV6-5 NA TGTGCCAGCAGTTATTGGGGCGGGGGCTTCTCCTACGAGCAGTACTTC CASSYWGGGFSYEQYF
few TRBJ1-1 TRBV6-5 NA TGTGCCAGCAGTTACTCCCAGGGCCCTGATGAAGCTTTCTTT CASSYSQGPDEAFF
NA TRBJ2-5 TRBV2 NA TGTGCCAGCAGTGTTAACCAAGCGCGGGAGACCCAGTACTTC CASSVNQARETQYF
NA TRBJ2-5 TRBV28 TRBD1 TGTGCCAGCGGCGCAGGGGGCGCGGGGGAGACCCAGTACTTC CASGAGGAGETQYF
NA TRBJ1-3 TRBV2 NA TGTGCCGGCGGACTGATCTTGGGAAACACCATATATTTT CAGGLILGNTIYF
NA TRBJ1-3 TRBV18 NA TGTGCCAGCTCCCCCCCGCGGGGCGGGGAGAGAAACACCATATATTTT CASSPPRGGERNTIYF
NA TRBJ2-7 TRBV5-1 NA TGCGCCAGCTCCGGACAGCCTACCTACGAGCAGTACTTC CASSGQPTYEQYF
few TRBJ2-7 TRBV28 TRBD2 TGTGCCAGCTCGCGGGGGGTCTCCTACGAGCAGTACTTC CASSRGVSYEQYF
NA TRBJ2-7 TRBV13 TRBD2 TGTGCCAGCAGCTCGCCTAGCGGGGGGGCCTACGAGCAGTACTTC CASSSPSGGAYEQYF
NA TRBJ2-7 TRBV6-1 TRBD1 TGTGCCAGCAGGGACAGGGGGCTCTCCTACGAGCAGTACTTC CASRDRGLSYEQYF
few TRBJ2-7 TRBV20-1 NA TGCAGTGCCGTCACGGGCTACGAGCAGTACTTC CSAVTGYEQYF
NA TRBJ1-2 TRBV9 TRBD1 TGTGCCAGCAGCATCCGCTCAGGGGGCAACTATGGCTACACCTTC CASSIRSGGNYGYTF
NA TRBJ2-5 TRBV7-9 NA TGTGCCAGCAGCTTTGGTACAGGGAAGCCTCAAGAGACCCAGTACTTC CASSFGTGKPQETQYF
NA TRBJ1-2 TRBV7-2 NA TGTGCCAGCAGCTTACGGGGACTGGCCGTCTATGGCTACACCTTC CASSLRGLAVYGYTF
NA TRBJ1-5 TRBV19 NA TGTGCCAGTAGTGACCAGACACTGAATAGCAATCAGCCCCAGCATTTT CASSDQTLNSNQPQHF
NA TRBJ2-2 TRBV7-6 NA TGTGCCAGCAGCTTAGCCCAGGGAAACACCGGGGAGCTGTTTTTT CASSLAQGNTGELFF
few TRBJ2-3 TRBV6-1 TRBD2 TGTGCCAGCAGTTCGAGGCGGGGGTCTGATACGCAGTATTTT CASSSRRGSDTQYF
NA TRBJ2-2 TRBV19 NA TGTGCCAGTAGTATATTTCGGTTAGAATCCAACACCGGGGAGCTGTTTTTT CASSIFRLESNTGELFF
NA TRBJ2-7 TRBV28 TRBD1 TGTGCCAGCAGTTTGGGACCGGGACAGGGGTACGAGCAGTACTTC CASSLGPGQGYEQYF
NA TRBJ2-2 TRBV28 NA TGTGCCAGCAGTTTATCTCGGCGGGACACCGGGGAGCTGTTTTTT CASSLSRRDTGELFF
NA TRBJ1-1 TRBV7-3 NA TGTGCCAGCAGCTTAATCCGACCGCGGCCCGCTGAAGCTTTCTTT CASSLIRPRPAEAFF